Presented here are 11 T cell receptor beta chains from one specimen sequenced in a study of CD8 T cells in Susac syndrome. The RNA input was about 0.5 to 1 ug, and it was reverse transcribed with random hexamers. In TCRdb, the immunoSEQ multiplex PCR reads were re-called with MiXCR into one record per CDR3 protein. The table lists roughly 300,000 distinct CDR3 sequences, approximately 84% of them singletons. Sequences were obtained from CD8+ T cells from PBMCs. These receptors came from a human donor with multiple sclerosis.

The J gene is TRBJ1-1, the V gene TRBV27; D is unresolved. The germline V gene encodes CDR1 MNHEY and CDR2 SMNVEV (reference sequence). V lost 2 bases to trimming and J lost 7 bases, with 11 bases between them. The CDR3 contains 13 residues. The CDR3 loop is CASSLRSWDEAFF. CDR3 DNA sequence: TGTGCCAGCAGTTTACGGTCTTGGGATGAAGCTTTCTTT.

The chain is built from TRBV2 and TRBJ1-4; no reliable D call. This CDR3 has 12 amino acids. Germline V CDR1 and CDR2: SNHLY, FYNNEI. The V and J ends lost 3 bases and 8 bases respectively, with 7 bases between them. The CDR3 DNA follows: TGTGCCAGCAGTGACGGCGGGGAAAAACTGTTTTTT. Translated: CASSDGGEKLFF.

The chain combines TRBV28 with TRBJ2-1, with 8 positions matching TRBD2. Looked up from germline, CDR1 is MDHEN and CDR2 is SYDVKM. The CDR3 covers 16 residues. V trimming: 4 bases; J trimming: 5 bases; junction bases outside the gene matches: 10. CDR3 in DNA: TGTGCCAGCAGTTCCACCCGGGAGGGCCGAGACAATGAGCAGTTCTTC. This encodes CASSSTREGRDNEQFF.

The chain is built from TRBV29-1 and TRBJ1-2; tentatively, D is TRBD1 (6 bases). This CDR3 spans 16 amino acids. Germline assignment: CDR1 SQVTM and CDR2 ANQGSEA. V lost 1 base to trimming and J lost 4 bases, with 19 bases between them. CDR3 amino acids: CSVEAPRTEITYGYTF. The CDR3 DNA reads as TGCAGCGTTGAAGCCCCCCGGACAGAGATTACCTATGGCTACACCTTC.

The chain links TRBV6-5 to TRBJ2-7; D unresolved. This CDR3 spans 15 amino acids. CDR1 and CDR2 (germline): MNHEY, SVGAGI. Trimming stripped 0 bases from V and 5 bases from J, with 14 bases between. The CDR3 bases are TGTGCCAGCAGTTACTCGATTCTGACCGGCGACGAGCAGTACTTC. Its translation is CASSYSILTGDEQYF.

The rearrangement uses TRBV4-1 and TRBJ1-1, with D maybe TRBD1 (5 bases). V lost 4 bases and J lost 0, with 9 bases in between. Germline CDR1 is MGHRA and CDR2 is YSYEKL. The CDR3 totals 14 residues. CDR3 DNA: TGCGCCAGCAGCCTGGCGGGACTGAACACTGAAGCTTTCTTT. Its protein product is CASSLAGLNTEAFF.

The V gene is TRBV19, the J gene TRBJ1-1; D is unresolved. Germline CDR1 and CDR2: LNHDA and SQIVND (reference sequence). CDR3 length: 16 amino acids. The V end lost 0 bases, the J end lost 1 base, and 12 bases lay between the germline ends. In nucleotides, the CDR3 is TGTGCCAGTAGTATAGATGGGTCCCCTCGGAACACTGAAGCTTTCTTT. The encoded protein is CASSIDGSPRNTEAFF.

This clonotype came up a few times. In DNA, the CDR3 is TGTGCCAGCAATAGCGGGGTCTACGAGCAGTACTTC. It yields the protein CASNSGVYEQYF. The chain couples TRBV2 to TRBJ2-7, with TRBD2 matching over 8 bases. After removal of 7 bases from V and 3 bases from J, the junction contained 2 bases not matched to a gene. Germline V gene sequence: CDR1 SNHLY, CDR2 FYNNEI. This CDR3 comprises 12 residues.

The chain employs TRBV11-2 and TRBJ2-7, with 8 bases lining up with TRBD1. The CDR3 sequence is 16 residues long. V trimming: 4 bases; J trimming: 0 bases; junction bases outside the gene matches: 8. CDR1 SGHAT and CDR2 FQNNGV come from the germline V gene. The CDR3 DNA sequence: TGTGCCAGCAGCTCTCCAGAAGGACAGGGCTCCTACGAGCAGTACTTC. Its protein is CASSSPEGQGSYEQYF.

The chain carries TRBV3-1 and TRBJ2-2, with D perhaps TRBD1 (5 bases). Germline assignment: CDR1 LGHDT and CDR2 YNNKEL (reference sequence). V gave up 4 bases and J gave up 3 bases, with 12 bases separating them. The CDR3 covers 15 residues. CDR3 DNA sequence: TGTGCCAGCAGCCCCGCTAAAGGGGACACCGGGGAGCTGTTTTTT. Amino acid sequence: CASSPAKGDTGELFF.

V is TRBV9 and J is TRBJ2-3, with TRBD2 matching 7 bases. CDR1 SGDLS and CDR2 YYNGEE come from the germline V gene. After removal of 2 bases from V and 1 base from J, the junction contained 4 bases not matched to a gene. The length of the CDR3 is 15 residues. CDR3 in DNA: TGTGCCAGCAGCGTTTTCGCGGGGGGCACAGATACGCAGTATTTT. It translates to CASSVFAGGTDTQYF.